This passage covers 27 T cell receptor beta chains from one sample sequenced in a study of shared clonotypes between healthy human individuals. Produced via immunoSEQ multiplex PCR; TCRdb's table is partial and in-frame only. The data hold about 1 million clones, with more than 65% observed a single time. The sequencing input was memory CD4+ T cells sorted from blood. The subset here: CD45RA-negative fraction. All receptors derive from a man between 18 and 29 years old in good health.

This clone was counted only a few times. CDR3 sequence: CASSLMGSGEQYF. In DNA form, the CDR3 reads TGTGCCAGCAGTTTGATGGGGTCAGGGGAGCAGTACTTC. The V gene is TRBV5-6, the J gene TRBJ2-7, with D possibly matching TRBD1 (5 bases). V dropped 5 bases and J dropped 7 bases, with 16 bases sitting between them. The CDR3 length is 13 residues. The germline V gene encodes CDR1 SGHDT and CDR2 YYEEEE.

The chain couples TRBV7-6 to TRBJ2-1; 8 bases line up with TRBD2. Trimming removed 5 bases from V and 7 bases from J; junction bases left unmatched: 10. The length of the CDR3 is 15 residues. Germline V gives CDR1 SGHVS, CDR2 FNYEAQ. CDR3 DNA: TGTGCCAGCAGCCCCAGACGGGGGGGTTTGAATGAGCAGTTCTTC. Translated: CASSPRRGGLNEQFF.

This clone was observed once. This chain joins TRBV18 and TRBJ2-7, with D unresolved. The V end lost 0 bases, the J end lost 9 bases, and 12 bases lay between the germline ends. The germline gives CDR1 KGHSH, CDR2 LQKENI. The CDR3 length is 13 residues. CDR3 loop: CASSPPGFGGQYF. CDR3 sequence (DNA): TGTGCCAGCTCACCACCTGGCTTCGGCGGGCAGTACTTC.

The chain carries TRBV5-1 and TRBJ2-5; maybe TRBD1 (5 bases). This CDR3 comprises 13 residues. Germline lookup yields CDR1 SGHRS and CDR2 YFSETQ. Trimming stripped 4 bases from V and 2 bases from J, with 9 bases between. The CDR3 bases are TGCGCCAGCAGCCCAGGGCGGCAAGAGACCCAGTACTTC. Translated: CASSPGRQETQYF. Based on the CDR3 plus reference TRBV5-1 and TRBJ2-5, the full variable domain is KAGVTQTPRYLIKTRGQQVTLSCSPISGHRSVSWYQQTPGQGLQFLFEYFSETQRNKGNFPGRFSGRQFSNSRSEMNVSTLELGDSALYLCASSPGRQETQYFGPGTRLLVL.

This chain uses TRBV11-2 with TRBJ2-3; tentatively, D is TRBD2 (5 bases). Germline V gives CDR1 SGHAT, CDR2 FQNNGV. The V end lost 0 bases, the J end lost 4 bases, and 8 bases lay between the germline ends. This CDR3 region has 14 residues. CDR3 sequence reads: CASSLDAGADTQYF. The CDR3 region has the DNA TGTGCCAGCAGCTTAGATGCCGGGGCAGATACGCAGTATTTT. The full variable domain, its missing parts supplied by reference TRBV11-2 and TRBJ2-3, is EAGVAQSPRYKIIEKRQSVAFWCNPISGHATLYWYQQILGQGPKLLIQFQNNGVVDDSQLPKDRFSAERLKGVDSTLKIQPAKLEDSAVYLCASSLDAGADTQYFGPGTRLTVL.

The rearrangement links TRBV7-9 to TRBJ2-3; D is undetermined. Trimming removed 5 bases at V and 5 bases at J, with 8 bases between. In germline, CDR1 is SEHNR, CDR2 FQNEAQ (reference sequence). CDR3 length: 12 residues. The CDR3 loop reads CASSRTEDTQYF. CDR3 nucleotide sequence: TGTGCCAGCAGCCGGACGGAAGATACGCAGTATTTT. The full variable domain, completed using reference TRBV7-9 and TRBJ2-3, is DTGVSQNPRHKITKRGQNVTFRCDPISEHNRLYWYRQTLGQGPEFLTYFQNEAQLEKSRLLSDRFSAERPKGSFSTLEIQRTEQGDSAMYLCASSRTEDTQYFGPGTRLTVL.

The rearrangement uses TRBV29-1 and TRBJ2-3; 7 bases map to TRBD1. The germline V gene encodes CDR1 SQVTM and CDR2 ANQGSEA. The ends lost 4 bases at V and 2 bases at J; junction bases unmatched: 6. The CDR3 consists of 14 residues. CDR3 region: CSVGKGAVTDTQYF. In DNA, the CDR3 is TGCAGCGTTGGAAAGGGGGCTGTCACAGATACGCAGTATTTT.

CDR3 coding DNA: TGCGCCAGCAGCCAAGAGGCGGGGGGGAATGAAAAACTGTTTTTT. Amino acids: CASSQEAGGNEKLFF. J is TRBJ1-4 and V is TRBV4-3, with TRBD1 as a possible D gene (5 bases). V lost 0 bases and J lost 5, with 10 bases in between. The CDR3 contains 15 residues. Looked up from germline, CDR1 is LGHNA and CDR2 is YSLEER.

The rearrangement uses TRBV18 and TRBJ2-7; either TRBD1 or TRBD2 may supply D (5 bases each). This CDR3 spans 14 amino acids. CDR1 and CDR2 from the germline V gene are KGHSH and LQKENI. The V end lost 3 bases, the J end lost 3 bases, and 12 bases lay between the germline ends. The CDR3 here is CASSPGVTRYEQYF. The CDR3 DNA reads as TGTGCCAGCTCACCGGGGGTCACTCGCTACGAGCAGTACTTC.

CDR3 protein: CASSGQVDQETQYF. As DNA, the CDR3 is TGTGCCAGCAGCGGACAGGTAGATCAAGAGACCCAGTACTTC. The gene calls are TRBV6-1 and TRBJ2-5; TRBD1 matches 7 bases. The CDR3 length is 14 residues. J was trimmed by 2 bases and V by 6 bases; bases with no gene match: 6. Looked up from germline, CDR1 is MNHNS and CDR2 is SASEGT.

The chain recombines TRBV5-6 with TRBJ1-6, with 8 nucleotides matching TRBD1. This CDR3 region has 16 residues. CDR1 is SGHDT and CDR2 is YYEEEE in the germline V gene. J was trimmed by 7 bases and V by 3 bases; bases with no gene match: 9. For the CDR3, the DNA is TGTGCCAGCAGCTCTGACAGGGGAAGTTGGAATTCACCCCTCCACTTT. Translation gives CASSSDRGSWNSPLHF.

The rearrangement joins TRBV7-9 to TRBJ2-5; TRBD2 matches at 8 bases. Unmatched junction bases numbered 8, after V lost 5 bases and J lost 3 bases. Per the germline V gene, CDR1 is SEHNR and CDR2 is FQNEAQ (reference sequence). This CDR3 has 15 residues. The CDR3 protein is CASSRGGLLKETQYF. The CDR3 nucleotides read TGTGCCAGCAGCCGGGGGGGCCTGCTGAAAGAGACCCAGTACTTC.

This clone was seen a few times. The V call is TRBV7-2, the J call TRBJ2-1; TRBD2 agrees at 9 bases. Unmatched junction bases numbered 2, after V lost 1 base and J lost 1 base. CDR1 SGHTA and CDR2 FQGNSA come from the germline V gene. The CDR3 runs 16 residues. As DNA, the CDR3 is TGTGCCAGCAGCTTAGGACTAGCGGAATCCTACAATGAGCAGTTCTTC. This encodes CASSLGLAESYNEQFF.

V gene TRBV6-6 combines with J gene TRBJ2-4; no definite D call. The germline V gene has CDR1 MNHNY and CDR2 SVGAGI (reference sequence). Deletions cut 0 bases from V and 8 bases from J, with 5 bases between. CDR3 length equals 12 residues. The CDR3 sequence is CASSYSPDIQYF. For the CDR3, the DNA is TGTGCCAGCAGTTACTCGCCGGACATTCAGTACTTC.

DNA for the CDR3: TGCGCCAGCAGCCAAGTACGATGGACGGGGGTGGCTGGAAACACCATATATTTT. The encoded protein is CASSQVRWTGVAGNTIYF. The genes are TRBV4-1 and TRBJ1-3; D perhaps matches TRBD1 (5 bases). This CDR3 spans 18 amino acids. From germline, CDR1 is MGHRA and CDR2 YSYEKL. V was trimmed by 1 base and J by 2 bases, leaving 18 bases between them.

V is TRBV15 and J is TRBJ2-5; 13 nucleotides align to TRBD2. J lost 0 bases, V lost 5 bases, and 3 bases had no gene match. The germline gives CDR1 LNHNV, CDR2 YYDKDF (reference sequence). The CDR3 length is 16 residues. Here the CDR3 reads CATSPGTSGNQETQYF. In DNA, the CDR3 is TGTGCCACCAGCCCAGGGACTAGCGGGAACCAAGAGACCCAGTACTTC.

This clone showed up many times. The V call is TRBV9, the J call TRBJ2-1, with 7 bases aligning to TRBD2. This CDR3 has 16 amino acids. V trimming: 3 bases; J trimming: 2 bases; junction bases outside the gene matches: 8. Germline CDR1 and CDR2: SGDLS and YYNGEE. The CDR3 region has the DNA TGTGCCAGCAGCGAACGGGTGGGGGGGACCTACAATGAGCAGTTCTTC. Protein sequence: CASSERVGGTYNEQFF. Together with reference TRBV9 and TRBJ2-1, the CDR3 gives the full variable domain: DSGVTQTPKHLITATGQRVTLRCSPRSGDLSVYWYQQSLDQGLQFLIQYYNGEERAKGNILERFSAQQFPDLHSELNLSSLELGDSALYFCASSERVGGTYNEQFFGPGTRLTVL.

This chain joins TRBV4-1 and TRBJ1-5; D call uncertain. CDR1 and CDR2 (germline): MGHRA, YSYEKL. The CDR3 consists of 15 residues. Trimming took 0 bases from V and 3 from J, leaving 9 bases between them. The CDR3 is CASSQEVTINQPQHF. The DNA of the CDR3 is TGCGCCAGCAGCCAAGAGGTGACTATCAATCAGCCCCAGCATTTT.

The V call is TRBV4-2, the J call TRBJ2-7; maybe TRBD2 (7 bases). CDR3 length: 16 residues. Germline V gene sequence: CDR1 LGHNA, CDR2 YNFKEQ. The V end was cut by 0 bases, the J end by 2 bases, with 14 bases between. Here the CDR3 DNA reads TGTGCCAGCAGCCAAGATCTCGGGGGGCTCACCTACGAGCAGTACTTC. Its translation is CASSQDLGGLTYEQYF.

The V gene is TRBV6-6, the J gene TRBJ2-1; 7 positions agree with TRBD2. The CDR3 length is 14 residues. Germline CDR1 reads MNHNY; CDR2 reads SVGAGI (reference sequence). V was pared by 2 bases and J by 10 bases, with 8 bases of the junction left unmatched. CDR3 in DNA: TGTGCCAGCAGTTACCGGGGGAGGGCAGGGGAGCAGTTCTTC. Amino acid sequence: CASSYRGRAGEQFF.

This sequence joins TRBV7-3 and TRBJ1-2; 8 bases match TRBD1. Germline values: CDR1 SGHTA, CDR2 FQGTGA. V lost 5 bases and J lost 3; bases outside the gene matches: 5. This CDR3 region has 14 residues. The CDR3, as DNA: TGTGCCAGCAGCAGAGGACAGGGAGACTATGGCTACACCTTC. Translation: CASSRGQGDYGYTF.

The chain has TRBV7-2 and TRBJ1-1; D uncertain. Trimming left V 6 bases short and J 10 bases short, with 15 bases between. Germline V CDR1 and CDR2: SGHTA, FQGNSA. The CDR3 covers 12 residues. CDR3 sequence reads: CASRARLGRAFF. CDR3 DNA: TGTGCCAGCAGGGCCCGCCTCGGCAGAGCTTTCTTT.

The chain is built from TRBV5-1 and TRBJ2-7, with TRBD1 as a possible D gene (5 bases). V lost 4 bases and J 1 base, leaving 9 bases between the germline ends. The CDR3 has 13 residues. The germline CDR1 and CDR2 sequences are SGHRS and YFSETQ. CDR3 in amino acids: CASSRGTSYEQYF. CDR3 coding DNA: TGCGCCAGCAGCAGGGGTACATCCTACGAGCAGTACTTC.

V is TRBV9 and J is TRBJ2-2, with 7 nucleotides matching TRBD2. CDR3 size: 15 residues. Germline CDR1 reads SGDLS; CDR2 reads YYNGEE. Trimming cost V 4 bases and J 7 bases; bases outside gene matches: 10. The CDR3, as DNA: TGTGCCAGCAGCTCGAAGAGCGGGACCGGCGGGGAGCTGTTTTTT. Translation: CASSSKSGTGGELFF.

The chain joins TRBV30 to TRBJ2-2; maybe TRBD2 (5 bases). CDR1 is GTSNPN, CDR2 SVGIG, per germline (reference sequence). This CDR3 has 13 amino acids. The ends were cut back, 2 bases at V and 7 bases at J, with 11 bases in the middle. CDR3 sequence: CAWSPDGIGELFF. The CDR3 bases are TGTGCCTGGAGTCCGGACGGGATCGGGGAGCTGTTTTTT.

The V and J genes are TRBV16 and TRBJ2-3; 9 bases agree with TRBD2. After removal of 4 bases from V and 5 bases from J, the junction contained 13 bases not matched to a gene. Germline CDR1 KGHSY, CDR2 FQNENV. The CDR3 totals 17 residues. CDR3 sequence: CASSPRSRGRAGDTQYF. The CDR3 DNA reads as TGTGCCAGCAGCCCCCGGTCCCGCGGGAGGGCCGGAGATACGCAGTATTTT.

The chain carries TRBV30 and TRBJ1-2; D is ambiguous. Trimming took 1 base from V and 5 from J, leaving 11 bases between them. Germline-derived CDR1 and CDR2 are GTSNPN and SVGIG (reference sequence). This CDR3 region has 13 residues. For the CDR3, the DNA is TGTGCCTGGAGTGGGGGAAAGGATTATGGCTACACCTTC. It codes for CAWSGGKDYGYTF.